The entry below gives a single T cell receptor beta chain sequence along with its context. Its target is not known. CDR1 is SGHTA and CDR2 is FQGNSA in the germline V gene. The CDR3 runs 14 residues. V was cut by 5 bases and J by 5 bases, with 12 bases left in between. The PCR had 60 Vbeta and 13 Jbeta primers. Profiling relied on immunoSEQ multiplex PCR, and the TCRdb table lists in-frame clones only, not all of them. The sample yields 160,000 or so clones, 70% to 80% seen once. The source of the sample is a study of cytomegalovirus exposure and HLA in healthy donors. Study results and caveats: TCR beta V- and J-gene trimming was later associated with a missense DCLRE1C variant. A later look showed TCR association rates differing by HLA locus, highest for DRB1 and lowest for HLA-C. Presence/absence analyses treated sequencing depth as roughly uniform across donors.

This TCR was sampled from a man between 18 and 35 years old in good health and CMV-seropositive. The sample taken for sequencing was PBMCs. The chain employs TRBV7-2 and TRBJ2-2, with TRBD2 as a possible D gene (5 bases). The CDR3 DNA reads as TGTGCCAGCAGCCCTTCGGGGTCGACCGGGGAGCTGTTTTTT. Protein sequence: CASSPSGSTGELFF.